The rows below give T cell receptor beta chains drawn from one sample of a study of T cell responses to AZD1222 COVID-19 vaccine. Profiled with immunoSEQ multiplex PCR; TCRdb holds only in-frame clones, not every one. The table for this sample gives around 140,000 clones. Material: peripheral blood. The source of these receptors is an adult in good health. The CDR3 runs from the conserved cysteine through the conserved F or W. Fields, in order: CDR3 protein, CDR3 DNA, CDR3 length, D gene, J gene, V gene. D genes are given only for firm matches.

CDR3aa: CAISEYDRVRDTIYF
CDR3nt: TGTGCCATCAGTGAGTACGACCGTGTCAGGGACACCATATATTTT
len: 15
d_gene: NA
j_gene: TRBJ1-3
v_gene: TRBV10-3

CDR3aa: CASRDRRSNQPQHF
CDR3nt: TGTGCCAGTAGGGACAGGCGGAGCAATCAGCCCCAGCATTTT
len: 14
d_gene: TRBD1
j_gene: TRBJ1-5
v_gene: TRBV19

CDR3aa: CASSLWASGGAGDTQYF
CDR3nt: TGTGCCAGCAGTTTATGGGCTAGCGGGGGGGCCGGAGATACGCAGTATTTT
len: 17
d_gene: TRBD2
j_gene: TRBJ2-3
v_gene: TRBV27

CDR3aa: CASSQSLGFGYTF
CDR3nt: TGCGCCAGCAGTCAAAGTCTGGGTTTTGGCTACACCTTC
len: 13
d_gene: NA
j_gene: TRBJ1-2
v_gene: TRBV23-1

CDR3aa: CASSQHLNTEAFF
CDR3nt: TGTGCCAGCAGCCAACACTTGAACACTGAAGCTTTCTTT
len: 13
d_gene: NA
j_gene: TRBJ1-1
v_gene: TRBV14

CDR3aa: CASSPTPLAAIDEQFF
CDR3nt: TGTGCCAGCTCACCAACCCCTCTAGCGGCCATTGATGAGCAGTTCTTC
len: 16
d_gene: TRBD2
j_gene: TRBJ2-1
v_gene: TRBV18

CDR3aa: CASSYTVYTGELFF
CDR3nt: TGTGCCAGTAGTTATACAGTGTACACCGGGGAGCTGTTTTTT
len: 14
d_gene: NA
j_gene: TRBJ2-2
v_gene: TRBV19

CDR3aa: CASSQENSYNSPLHF
CDR3nt: TGCGCCAGCAGCCAAGAAAACTCCTATAATTCACCCCTCCACTTT
len: 15
d_gene: NA
j_gene: TRBJ1-6
v_gene: TRBV4-1

CDR3aa: CASSDLRLRELFF
CDR3nt: TGTGCCAGCAGTGACCTCCGGTTGCGGGAGCTGTTTTTT
len: 13
d_gene: NA
j_gene: TRBJ2-2
v_gene: TRBV6-4

CDR3aa: CASSYSRDYPLNEQFF
CDR3nt: TGTGCCAGCAGTTACTCCCGGGACTATCCTCTCAATGAGCAGTTCTTC
len: 16
d_gene: TRBD2
j_gene: TRBJ2-1
v_gene: TRBV6-5

CDR3aa: CASTMGGPEAFF
CDR3nt: TGTGCCAGCACCATGGGGGGCCCTGAAGCTTTCTTT
len: 12
d_gene: NA
j_gene: TRBJ1-1
v_gene: TRBV28

CDR3aa: CSIPKTGSPVYGYTF
CDR3nt: TGCAGCATCCCGAAGACAGGCTCCCCTGTCTATGGCTACACCTTC
len: 15
d_gene: NA
j_gene: TRBJ1-2
v_gene: TRBV29-1

CDR3aa: CASASAMDPDRVNTEAFF
CDR3nt: TGCGCCAGCGCTAGCGCCATGGATCCGGACAGAGTGAACACTGAAGCTTTCTTT
len: 18
d_gene: NA
j_gene: TRBJ1-1
v_gene: TRBV5-1

CDR3aa: CASSLWDRPTQYF
CDR3nt: TGTGCCAGCAGCTTGTGGGACAGACCTACGCAGTATTTT
len: 13
d_gene: TRBD1
j_gene: TRBJ2-3
v_gene: TRBV5-4

CDR3aa: CASSPLGGSNEQFF
CDR3nt: TGTGCCAGCAGCCCTCTTGGGGGGAGCAATGAGCAGTTCTTC
len: 14
d_gene: NA
j_gene: TRBJ2-1
v_gene: TRBV9

CDR3aa: CASSLGTSGTYEQYF
CDR3nt: TGTGCCAGCAGCTTAGGGACTAGCGGTACCTACGAGCAGTACTTC
len: 15
d_gene: TRBD2
j_gene: TRBJ2-7
v_gene: TRBV7-7

CDR3aa: CAWSRSNYGYTF
CDR3nt: TGTGCCTGGAGTCGATCTAACTATGGCTACACCTTC
len: 12
d_gene: NA
j_gene: TRBJ1-2
v_gene: TRBV30

CDR3aa: CALGHPVLRTQYF
CDR3nt: TGTGCTCTAGGACACCCCGTTCTGCGGACCCAGTACTTC
len: 13
d_gene: NA
j_gene: TRBJ2-5
v_gene: TRBV30

CDR3aa: CASSLGRRGSNYGYTF
CDR3nt: TGTGCCAGCAGCCTAGGCCGCAGGGGTTCTAACTATGGCTACACCTTC
len: 16
d_gene: NA
j_gene: TRBJ1-2
v_gene: TRBV7-8

CDR3aa: CASSEAWTDPSGYTF
CDR3nt: TGTGCCAGCAGTGAAGCGTGGACAGACCCCTCTGGCTACACCTTC
len: 15
d_gene: NA
j_gene: TRBJ1-2
v_gene: TRBV6-1